A selection of T cell receptor beta chains follows, all from one sample in a study of blood T cell repertoires in COVID-19. Produced via immunoSEQ multiplex PCR; TCRdb's table is partial and in-frame only. Here the sample spans about 200,000 clones, about 83% being singletons. Material: PBMCs or T cells enriched from blood (not recorded which). Source of these receptors: a woman aged 50 to 60 who had been exposed to COVID-19. CDR3s include the opening cysteine and the closing phenylalanine or tryptophan. Fields, in order: J gene, V gene, D gene, clone size, CDR3 protein, CDR3 DNA. A D gene is named only where the DNA matches it firmly. The size entry is marked missing in some rows and otherwise reads once, few, many or a size class.

J: TRBJ1-6
V: TRBV12-3/TRBV12-4
D: TRBD1
size: .
CDR3: CASSPGQGAPLHF
DNA: TGTGCCAGCAGTCCCGGACAGGGGGCACCCCTCCACTTT

J: TRBJ1-3
V: TRBV9
D: .
size: few
CDR3: CASSAQGFSGNTIYF
DNA: TGTGCCAGCAGCGCGCAGGGTTTCTCAGGAAACACCATATATTTT

J: TRBJ1-5
V: TRBV3-1/TRBV3-2
D: .
size: .
CDR3: CASSQDATGKTPIGPQHF
DNA: TGTGCCAGCAGCCAAGATGCAACAGGGAAAACCCCCATAGGGCCCCAGCATTTT

J: TRBJ2-2
V: TRBV12-3/TRBV12-4
D: .
size: .
CDR3: CASSFYGAGELFF
DNA: TGTGCCAGCAGTTTCTACGGAGCCGGGGAGCTGTTTTTT

J: TRBJ2-5
V: TRBV7-9
D: TRBD1
size: .
CDR3: CASSGGQGGQETQYF
DNA: TGTGCCAGCAGTGGGGGACAGGGAGGCCAAGAGACCCAGTACTTC

J: TRBJ1-3
V: TRBV7-6
D: .
size: .
CDR3: CASSLSRGSSGNTIYF
DNA: TGTGCCAGCAGCTTATCCCGGGGGAGCTCTGGAAACACCATATATTTT

J: TRBJ1-2
V: TRBV12-3/TRBV12-4
D: TRBD1
size: .
CDR3: CASSLQGVGGYTF
DNA: TGTGCCAGCAGTCTTCAGGGGGTCGGTGGCTACACCTTC

J: TRBJ2-2
V: TRBV19
D: .
size: .
CDR3: CASSIVRQGAELFF
DNA: TGTGCCAGTAGTATAGTTAGGCAGGGCGCGGAGCTGTTTTTT

J: TRBJ1-2
V: TRBV2
D: TRBD1
size: .
CDR3: CASSGDRGQVGYTF
DNA: TGTGCCAGCAGTGGGGACAGGGGGCAGGTTGGCTACACCTTC

J: TRBJ2-7
V: TRBV5-1
D: .
size: .
CDR3: CASSFLEGSYEQYF
DNA: TGCGCCAGCAGCTTTTTAGAGGGTTCCTACGAGCAGTACTTC

J: TRBJ1-2
V: TRBV2
D: .
size: .
CDR3: CASSAGGAYGYTF
DNA: TGTGCCAGCAGTGCCGGGGGGGCCTATGGCTACACCTTC

J: TRBJ1-1
V: TRBV10-3
D: TRBD1
size: .
CDR3: CATGTGGRRNTEAFF
DNA: TGTGCCACCGGGACAGGGGGAAGGCGCAACACTGAAGCTTTCTTT

J: TRBJ2-2
V: TRBV7-8
D: .
size: .
CDR3: CASSLYGRGSAGELFF
DNA: TGTGCCAGCAGCTTATACGGACGGGGGAGTGCCGGGGAGCTGTTTTTT

J: TRBJ1-1
V: TRBV10-1
D: .
size: .
CDR3: CASSQGTEAFF
DNA: TGCGCCAGTTCACAGGGTACCGAAGCTTTCTTT

J: TRBJ2-5
V: TRBV2
D: .
size: .
CDR3: CASSDIGSRAETQYF
DNA: TGTGCCAGCAGTGATATCGGGAGTAGGGCAGAGACCCAGTACTTC

J: TRBJ2-7
V: TRBV29-1
D: .
size: .
CDR3: CSVGSAYEQYF
DNA: TGCAGCGTTGGTTCGGCCTACGAGCAGTACTTC

J: TRBJ1-2
V: TRBV4-2
D: .
size: .
CDR3: CASSQSRYNYGYTF
DNA: TGTGCCAGCAGCCAAAGTAGATATAACTATGGCTACACCTTC